This TCR beta chain is from a study of blood T cells in healthy people across ages. This clonotype showed up just a few times. Germline-derived CDR1 and CDR2 are MNHEY and SVGEGT. This CDR3 contains 17 residues. With 2 bases removed from V and 6 bases from J, the gap between germline ends came to 20 bases. The use of a sample-barcoded 5' primer and a J-beta primer mix characterized a second PCR of about 7 to 12 cycles. Using its own MiXCR run on the 5' RACE reads, TCRdb lists one record per CDR3 protein. The data hold approximately 900,000 distinct CDR3 sequences, with about 48% observed a single time.

The receptor comes from a man aged 25-45 years in good health. The rearrangement uses TRBV6-2 or TRBV6-3 and TRBJ2-1; D may be TRBD1 or TRBD2 (5 bases each). The sequencing sample was made of blood. Written as DNA, the CDR3 is TGTGCCAGCAGTTACAAGCCGGGACCTCTAAGGGGCAATGAGCAGTTCTTC. Its protein is CASSYKPGPLRGNEQFF.